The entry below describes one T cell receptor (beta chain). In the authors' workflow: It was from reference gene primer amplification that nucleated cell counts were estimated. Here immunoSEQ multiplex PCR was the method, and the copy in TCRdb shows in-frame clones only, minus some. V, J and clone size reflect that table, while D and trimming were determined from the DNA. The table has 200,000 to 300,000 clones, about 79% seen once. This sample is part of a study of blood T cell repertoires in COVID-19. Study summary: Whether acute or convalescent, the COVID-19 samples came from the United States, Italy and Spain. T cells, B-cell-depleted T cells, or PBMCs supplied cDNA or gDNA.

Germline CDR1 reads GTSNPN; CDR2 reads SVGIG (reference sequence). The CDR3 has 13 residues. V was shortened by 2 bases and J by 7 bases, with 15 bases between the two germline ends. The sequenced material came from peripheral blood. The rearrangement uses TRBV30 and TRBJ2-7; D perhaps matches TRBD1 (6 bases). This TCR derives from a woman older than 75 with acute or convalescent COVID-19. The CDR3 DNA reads TGTGCCTGGAGTAGGGGACAAAGCGGAGAGCAGTACTTC. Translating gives CAWSRGQSGEQYF.